These 22 T cell receptor beta chains came from one sample sequenced in a study of T cells in Graves' hyperthyroidism and ophthalmopathy. From RNA transcripts, TCR beta CDR3 regions were amplified. HTBI primers were employed in a first-round RT-PCR of the TCR CDR3. TCRdb passed the multiplex PCR reads through MiXCR, listing each CDR3 protein once. Of about 250,000 distinct CDR3 sequences listed, roughly 15% are singletons. The sequenced material came from blood. These receptors originate from a woman between 45 and 60 years old with Graves' hyperthyroidism that later progressed to Graves' ophthalmopathy.

J is TRBJ2-1 and V is TRBV24-1; 9 nucleotides match TRBD1. The ends lost 3 bases at V and 4 bases at J; junction bases unmatched: 3. Per the germline V gene, CDR1 is KGHDR and CDR2 is SFDVKD. The CDR3 is 15 residues long. CDR3 amino acids: CATSDTGTGYNEQFF. CDR3 in DNA: TGTGCCACCAGTGATACCGGGACAGGGTACAATGAGCAGTTCTTC.

Ten or more counts support this clonotype. The chain has TRBV6-1 and TRBJ1-3; D remains unclear. The V and J ends lost 5 bases and 6 bases respectively, with 11 bases between them. This CDR3 comprises 13 residues. The germline V gene has CDR1 MNHNS and CDR2 SASEGT. In DNA form, the CDR3 reads TGTGCCAGCAGTACGAACTTGGAAAACACCATATATTTT. Encoded protein: CASSTNLENTIYF.

The chain joins TRBV5-1 to TRBJ2-2; perhaps TRBD1 as D (5 bases). The V end was cut by 3 bases, the J end by 2 bases, with 14 bases between. The CDR3 consists of 16 residues. Germline V lookup: CDR1 SGHRS, CDR2 YFSETQ. The chain's CDR3 is CASSSVKGRNTGELFF. CDR3 bases: TGCGCCAGCAGCTCGGTGAAGGGGCGCAACACCGGGGAGCTGTTTTTT.

This clonotype came up many times. The chain carries TRBV18 and TRBJ2-7, with 7 bases aligning to TRBD2. In germline, CDR1 is KGHSH, CDR2 LQKENI. This CDR3 contains 14 residues. With 2 bases clipped from V and 3 bases from J, the junction kept 4 bases outside the gene matches. The CDR3 nucleotides are TGTGCCAGCTCACCATTCGGCGGGAGCTACGAGCAGTACTTC. Translation gives CASSPFGGSYEQYF. Variable domain in full (rest from reference TRBV18 and TRBJ2-7): NAGVMQNPRHLVRRRGQEARLRCSPMKGHSHVYWYRQLPEEGLKFMVYLQKENIIDESGMPKERFSAEFPKEGPSILRIQQVVRGDSAAYFCASSPFGGSYEQYFGPGTRLTVT.

This clonotype appeared many times. The J gene is TRBJ2-1, the V gene TRBV20-1; the match to TRBD2 covers 7 bases. With 3 bases clipped from V and 6 bases from J, the junction kept 8 bases outside the gene matches. Germline V gene sequence: CDR1 DFQATT, CDR2 SNEGSKA (reference sequence). The CDR3 has 14 amino acids. This CDR3 reads CSARVRLAANEQFF. In DNA, the CDR3 is TGCAGTGCTAGGGTGCGGCTAGCGGCCAATGAGCAGTTCTTC.

This clonotype was found many times. This chain links TRBV6-1 with TRBJ1-2; 7 nucleotides agree with TRBD1. The CDR3 totals 15 residues. Germline CDR1 MNHNS, CDR2 SASEGT. V lost 5 bases to trimming and J lost 1 base; unmatched junction nucleotides: 7. The CDR3 region is CASSWGQHNNYGYTF. In DNA form, the CDR3 reads TGTGCCAGCAGTTGGGGACAGCACAATAACTATGGCTACACCTTC.

This clonotype was observed many times. This rearrangement joins TRBV5-1 to TRBJ2-5; 9 nucleotides agree with TRBD2. This CDR3 spans 17 amino acids. Losses at the gene ends were 0 bases for V and 4 bases for J; bases not matched to a gene: 10. Germline CDR1 is SGHRS and CDR2 is YFSETQ. DNA of the CDR3: TGCGCCAGCAGCTTGGCGGTTAGCGGGAGTTTTGGAGAGACCCAGTACTTC. It yields the protein CASSLAVSGSFGETQYF.

This clonotype was counted many times. The rearrangement joins TRBV29-1 to TRBJ2-7; the D is unclear. Germline V gene lookup returns CDR1 SQVTM and CDR2 ANQGSEA. The CDR3 has 11 amino acids. V was trimmed by 2 bases and J by 3 bases, leaving 5 bases between them. CDR3 coding DNA: TGCAGCGTTGAATTGAACTACGAGCAGTACTTC. This translates into CSVELNYEQYF.

This clonotype was counted at least ten times. The chain combines TRBV12-3 or TRBV12-4 with TRBJ2-3; possibly TRBD1 for D (5 bases). Trimming cost V 6 bases and J 6 bases, with 16 bases left between them. The CDR3 spans 14 residues. CDR3 protein: CASSPSPNRDTQYF. In DNA, the CDR3 is TGTGCCAGCAGCCCCTCTCCCAACAGGGATACGCAGTATTTT.

This rearrangement joins TRBV20-1 to TRBJ1-1, with 12 bases that match TRBD1. J lost 0 bases, V lost 1 base, and 9 bases had no gene match. This CDR3 has 18 residues. Germline loops: CDR1 DFQATT, CDR2 SNEGSKA (reference sequence). CDR3 in amino acids: CSARGFPGQGAMNTEAFF. The DNA of the CDR3 is TGCAGTGCTAGAGGTTTTCCGGGACAGGGGGCAATGAACACTGAAGCTTTCTTT.

In the case of this clonotype: With a much larger clone just one base away, this may be a read error. J is TRBJ1-4 and V is TRBV20-1; D is uncertain. There are 13 residues in the CDR3. The V gene's germline CDR1 is DFQATT and CDR2 SNEGSKA (reference sequence). CDR3 in amino acids: CSASPGPNERLFF. DNA of the CDR3: TGCAGTGCTAGTCCCGGGCCCAATGAAAGACTGTTTTTT.

This clonotype was counted at least ten times. The CDR3 DNA reads as TGTGCCAGCTCACCACGACAGGCTAACTATGGCTACACCTTC. It translates to CASSPRQANYGYTF. J is TRBJ1-2 and V is TRBV18; D may be TRBD1 (6 bases). Germline V gives CDR1 KGHSH, CDR2 LQKENI. This CDR3 has 14 residues. V lost 1 base, J lost 0 bases, and 6 bases lay in between.

This clonotype was recorded many times. The V and J genes are TRBV11-1 and TRBJ2-1; 11 nucleotides agree with TRBD2. J lost 4 bases, V lost 5 bases, and 10 bases had no gene match. Germline CDR1 SGHAT, CDR2 FQDESV (reference sequence). The CDR3 is made up of 17 amino acids. CDR3 amino acids: CASSPYSGRAVYNEQFF. The DNA for the CDR3 is TGTGCCAGCAGCCCCTATAGCGGGAGGGCCGTGTACAATGAGCAGTTCTTC.

Comment on this clonotype: A much larger clonotype is one base distant, so this may be a read error. The rearrangement links TRBV7-6 to TRBJ2-1, with TRBD1 identical over 8 bases. V shed 4 bases, J shed 10 bases, and the junction held 6 bases outside the gene matches. This CDR3 comprises 13 residues. The germline V gene encodes CDR1 SGHVS and CDR2 FNYEAQ. The CDR3 DNA reads as TGTGCCAGCAGCTCAGGGGGCTGGGACGAGCAGTTCTTC. It translates to CASSSGGWDEQFF. Drawing the rest from reference TRBV7-6 and TRBJ2-1, the complete variable domain is GAGVSQSPRYKVTKRGQDVALRCDPISGHVSLYWYRQALGQGPEFLTYFNYEAQQDKSGLPNDRFSAERPEGSISTLTIQRTEQRDSAMYRCASSSGGWDEQFFGPGTRLTVL.

This clonotype was seen ten or more times. The chain is built from TRBV7-2 and TRBJ2-3, with D maybe TRBD2 (6 bases). CDR3 length: 15 residues. The V and J ends lost 5 bases and 2 bases respectively, with 14 bases between them. Germline V gene sequence: CDR1 SGHTA, CDR2 FQGNSA. CDR3 sequence (DNA): TGTGCCAGCAGCGCTGGTGGGGAGGACACAGATACGCAGTATTTT. Amino acid sequence: CASSAGGEDTDTQYF.

This clonotype was recorded many times. The J gene is TRBJ1-1, the V gene TRBV2; tentatively, D is TRBD1 (5 bases). The germline V gene has CDR1 SNHLY and CDR2 FYNNEI. V lost 4 bases, J lost 3 bases, and 18 bases lay in between. There are 16 residues in the CDR3. CDR3 DNA sequence: TGTGCCAGCAGTGGGCAGGGCCGGACGTTTGACACTGAAGCTTTCTTT. As protein: CASSGQGRTFDTEAFF.

The sample holds many counts of this clonotype. This could be a read error, since a much larger clone is one nucleotide away. The genes are TRBV7-2 and TRBJ2-1; 8 bases match TRBD2. Germline loops: CDR1 SGHTA, CDR2 FQGNSA. The CDR3 has 14 residues. The CDR3, as DNA: TGTGCCGGCAGCTTAGCGGGACTAGAATATGAGCAGTTCTTC. Translation gives CAGSLAGLEYEQFF.

This clonotype was seen at least ten times. The chain combines TRBV10-3 with TRBJ2-1; TRBD2 might be the D (5 bases). This CDR3 has 11 amino acids. Looked up from germline, CDR1 is ENHRY and CDR2 is SYGVKD. The V gene lost 10 bases and the J gene lost 9 bases, with 13 bases spanning the gap. The CDR3 DNA follows: TGTGCCACCGCTGAGGGTGGTGAGCAGTTCTTC. Amino acids: CATAEGGEQFF.

This clonotype has a count of ten or more. This chain links TRBV20-1 with TRBJ2-3; TRBD1 might be the D (5 bases). The CDR3 has 15 residues. Trimming stripped 4 bases from V and 2 bases from J, with 16 bases between. Germline-derived CDR1 and CDR2 are DFQATT and SNEGSKA (reference sequence). In DNA, the CDR3 is TGCAGTGCTACCCCCAGGGAACGCATCACAGATACGCAGTATTTT. This sequence encodes CSATPRERITDTQYF.

This clonotype has at least ten counts. The V gene is TRBV12-3 or TRBV12-4, the J gene TRBJ1-1; 10 bases are shared with TRBD1. The CDR3 loop spans 14 amino acids. After removal of 5 bases from V and 4 bases from J, the junction contained 4 bases not matched to a gene. In DNA, the CDR3 is TGTGCCAGCAGTCTGGGACAGGGGAGCACTGAAGCTTTCTTT. Its protein is CASSLGQGSTEAFF.

This clonotype appeared many times. The gene calls are TRBV30 and TRBJ1-3; a weak D match, TRBD1 (5 bases). The CDR3 totals 14 residues. Germline V gene data show CDR1 as GTSNPN and CDR2 as SVGIG (reference sequence). V lost 0 bases and J 2 bases, leaving 8 bases between the germline ends. Here the CDR3 reads CAWSVAGTGNTIYF. The CDR3 DNA is TGTGCCTGGAGTGTTGCAGGGACTGGAAACACCATATATTTT.

This clonotype was counted many times. The chain carries TRBV2 and TRBJ1-3, with D perhaps matching TRBD1 (5 bases). CDR3 length equals 16 residues. V was cut by 2 bases and J by 2 bases, with 13 bases left in between. Per germline, CDR1 SNHLY and CDR2 FYNNEI. CDR3 sequence reads: CASSEFMQGPGNTIYF. For the CDR3, the DNA is TGTGCCAGCAGTGAATTTATGCAGGGCCCTGGAAACACCATATATTTT.